Below are 9 T cell receptor beta chains sequenced from a single sample in a study of shared clonotypes between healthy human individuals. Here immunoSEQ multiplex PCR was the method, and the copy in TCRdb shows in-frame clones only, minus some. This sample carries about 480,000 clones, about three quarters of them seen once, and the ten largest clones take about an eighth. Sequencing was performed on PBMCs. Receptors originate from a woman in her 40s in good health. Some clones in this sample may be carry-over from other donors' samples.

This clone has only a few counts. This chain connects TRBV10-3 to TRBJ2-1; 9 bases fit TRBD2. V shed 3 bases, J shed 9 bases, and the junction held 6 bases outside the gene matches. Germline V gene sequence: CDR1 ENHRY, CDR2 SYGVKD. This CDR3 has 14 amino acids. CDR3: CAISENPAGGEQFF. CDR3 in DNA: TGTGCCATCAGTGAAAATCCAGCGGGAGGTGAGCAGTTCTTC.

The chain has TRBV5-5 and TRBJ2-6; tentative D call: TRBD1 (5 bases). The V end lost 2 bases, the J end lost 2 bases, and 8 bases lay between the germline ends. Per germline, CDR1 SGHKS and CDR2 YYEKEE (reference sequence). The CDR3 consists of 15 residues. In DNA, the CDR3 is TGTGCCAGCAGCTTACCAGGGCCTGGGGCCAACGTCCTGACTTTC. Translating it yields CASSLPGPGANVLTF.

The rearrangement uses TRBV7-9 and TRBJ1-2; no clear D gene. Trimming cost V 2 bases and J 7 bases, with 11 bases left between them. The CDR3 has 13 amino acids. Germline CDR1 and CDR2: SEHNR and FQNEAQ (reference sequence). The CDR3 is CASSLIQVAGYTF. DNA of the CDR3: TGTGCCAGCAGCTTAATTCAGGTTGCTGGCTACACCTTC.

Concerning this clone: A junction boundary mismatches the germline segment, possibly from a read error. This rearrangement joins TRBV4-2 to TRBJ2-1; TRBD2 agrees at 8 bases. This CDR3 spans 15 amino acids. Germline V gene sequence: CDR1 LGHNA, CDR2 YNFKEQ. The CDR3 here is CANSQDSGSHNEQFF. CDR3 in DNA: TGTGCCAACAGCCAAGACAGCGGGAGTCATAATGAGCAGTTCTTC.

The sample holds a few counts of this clone. The V and J genes are TRBV29-1 and TRBJ1-1, with D possibly being TRBD1 (6 bases). The V gene lost 6 bases and the J gene lost 0 bases, with 11 bases spanning the gap. Germline CDR1 is SQVTM and CDR2 is ANQGSEA. This CDR3 contains 13 residues. The DNA for the CDR3 is TGCAGCGTAGCCGGGACAATGAACACTGAAGCTTTCTTT. It codes for CSVAGTMNTEAFF.

V and J are TRBV11-2 and TRBJ2-2; 9 bases match TRBD2. The CDR3 runs to 15 residues. V lost 5 bases to trimming and J lost 5 bases; unmatched junction nucleotides: 6. The germline V gene has CDR1 SGHAT and CDR2 FQNNGV. DNA of the CDR3: TGTGCCAGCAGCGTAGCTGCGGGAGGGACCGGGGAGCTGTTTTTT. Translation: CASSVAAGGTGELFF.

This clone was counted ten times or more. CDR3 nucleotides: TGTGCCAGCAGTGACCCTAGCGGGCCCGCTCTCTCCTACAATGAGCAGTTCTTC. Residues: CASSDPSGPALSYNEQFF. This chain joins TRBV2 and TRBJ2-1, with 8 positions matching TRBD2. Germline V lookup: CDR1 SNHLY, CDR2 FYNNEI. CDR3 length equals 18 residues. Losses at the gene ends were 3 bases for V and 0 bases for J; bases not matched to a gene: 10.

This clone was counted between two and nine times. This rearrangement joins TRBV28 to TRBJ1-4; TRBD1 matches at 7 bases. The CDR3 runs to 15 residues. From germline, CDR1 is MDHEN and CDR2 SYDVKM. V dropped 6 bases and J dropped 5; count of bases not matched to a gene: 9. In DNA, the CDR3 is TGTGCCAGCAGCCCCGGGGGGACAGAGAATGAAAAACTGTTTTTT. Amino acid sequence: CASSPGGTENEKLFF.

V and J are TRBV7-2 and TRBJ2-1; 8 nucleotides align to TRBD2. This CDR3 region has 16 residues. V lost 0 bases and J lost 7; bases outside the gene matches: 8. Looked up from germline, CDR1 is SGHTA and CDR2 is FQGNSA. CDR3 protein: CASSLAAGRAGNEQFF. The CDR3 coding sequence is TGTGCCAGCAGCTTAGCGGCCGGGAGGGCCGGGAATGAGCAGTTCTTC. The variable domain in full, completed from reference TRBV7-2 and TRBJ2-1, reads GAGVSQSPSNKVTEKGKDVELRCDPISGHTALYWYRQSLGQGLEFLIYFQGNSAPDKSGLPSDRFSAERTGGSVSTLTIQRTQQEDSAVYLCASSLAAGRAGNEQFFGPGTRLTVL.